This TCR beta chain was profiled in a study of technical replicates of blood from a handful of donors. Trimming took 0 bases from V and 3 from J, leaving 6 bases between them. Per the germline V gene, CDR1 is LGHNA and CDR2 is YSLEER. The CDR3 covers 13 residues. Method: immunoSEQ multiplex PCR; TCRdb's copy keeps in-frame clones and lacks some. The table records about 82,000 clones, roughly nine tenths of them present only once. The sequenced material came from T cells isolated from PBMCs. The TCR sequence derives from a human donor in good health. The rearrangement uses TRBV4-3 and TRBJ2-7; D ambiguous. Here the CDR3 reads CASSQEAFYEQYF. In DNA, the CDR3 is TGCGCCAGCAGCCAAGAGGCCTTCTACGAGCAGTACTTC.